This TCR beta chain was documented in a study of CXCR3 chemokines and chemotherapy response in bladder cancer. TCRdb independently ran MiXCR on the PCR reads; one entry per CDR3 protein. Here the sample spans approximately 3,000 distinct CDR3 sequences, approximately 18% being singletons. This sequence was found in a human donor with bladder cancer that did not respond to neoadjuvant chemotherapy. Sampling was performed from a patient whose treatment included neoadjuvant chemotherapy.

CDR3 loop: CASSEILGGALNEQFF. As DNA, the CDR3 is TGTGCCAGCAGTGAAATACTGGGGGGGGCCTTAAATGAGCAGTTCTTC. This sequence joins TRBV6-1 and TRBJ2-1; the D gene is possibly TRBD2 (7 bases). Trimming pared 2 bases from V and 7 bases from J, leaving 18 bases between. Germline-derived CDR1 and CDR2 are MNHNS and SASEGT. The CDR3 has 16 amino acids.